The present T cell receptor beta chain was sequenced within a study of molecular identifiers for immune sequencing clone quantification. From germline, CDR1 is SEHNR and CDR2 FQNEAQ (reference sequence). The CDR3 extends over 15 amino acids. V lost 3 bases to trimming and J lost 1 base, with 12 bases between them. TCRdb re-called the PCR reads with MiXCR, one entry per CDR3 protein. The table has around 320,000 distinct CDR3 sequences, roughly 23% seen once. This TCR was sampled from a human donor in good health. Some libraries in this study had Jurkat cell RNA spiked in. What was sequenced was naive CD8+ T cells from blood, with Jurkat cell RNA spiked in. Sample subset: FACS-sorted CD8+CD4-CCR7+CD45RA+ naive T cells. This chain joins TRBV7-9 and TRBJ1-1; possible D gene TRBD1, 5 bases. Written as DNA, the CDR3 is TGTGCCAGCAGCTTCGGCCGGGGGGAGAACACTGAAGCTTTCTTT. Translating it yields CASSFGRGENTEAFF.